Listed below are T cell receptor beta chains from one sample, sequenced in a study of shared clonotypes between healthy human individuals. Produced via immunoSEQ multiplex PCR; TCRdb's table is partial and in-frame only. The top ten hold over 1% of the sample, which has about 1.4 million clones, approximately 97% seen once. The sample comprised naive CD4+ T cells sorted from blood. The receptor source for this set is a man aged 25 to 45 in good health. CDR3s include the opening cysteine and the closing phenylalanine or tryptophan. Some rows mark clone size as missing; the rest say once, few, many or name a class of expanded clone.

v_call	cdr3_length	j_call	clone_size	cdr3_aa
TRBV9	14	TRBJ1-3	NA	CASSLQHSGNTIYF
TRBV2	12	TRBJ1-5	NA	CASSESNQPQHF
TRBV7-9	15	TRBJ1-2	NA	CASSLLQGGNYGYTF
TRBV6-5	14	TRBJ2-7	NA	CASSGLDRSGEQYF
TRBV29-1	13	TRBJ2-2	once	CSALQGPTGELFF
TRBV28	16	TRBJ2-2	NA	CASSFHQTAYTGELFF
TRBV7-2	16	TRBJ2-5	once	CASSLGVGRSRETQYF
TRBV28	15	TRBJ2-7	NA	CASSFPSGSVYEQYF
TRBV5-5	14	TRBJ2-5	once	CASSLGGLAETQYF
TRBV10-3	15	TRBJ1-4	NA	CAISGGGTVNEKLFF
TRBV2	14	TRBJ2-5	NA	CASNPGPGQETQYF
TRBV6-5	16	TRBJ2-7	NA	CASSSFNRGLANEQYF
TRBV18	16	TRBJ2-2	NA	CASSPFSGKNTGELFF
TRBV6-6	15	TRBJ2-7	NA	CASSYLGQAEGEQYF
TRBV5-1	18	TRBJ2-5	NA	CASSHRLEDMRPQETQYF
TRBV5-1	15	TRBJ2-1	NA	CASSFGESSYNEQFF
TRBV5-1	13	TRBJ1-2	NA	CASSLGGQRGYTF
TRBV9	14	TRBJ2-5	NA	CASSVGPAQETQYF
TRBV19	15	TRBJ2-3	once	CASSIGAGAVDTQYF
TRBV19	14	TRBJ2-2	NA	CASSGTVNTGELFF
TRBV11-3	15	TRBJ2-1	NA	CASSPDGGKYNEQFF
TRBV15	14	TRBJ2-4	NA	CATSGDRVVRIQYF
TRBV30	15	TRBJ2-3	NA	CAWSVYGRPTDTQYF
TRBV6-5	15	TRBJ1-5	few	CASSLSGDSNQPQHF
TRBV30	13	TRBJ2-2	NA	CAWHRQFTGELFF
TRBV27	15	TRBJ1-4	NA	CASSSLQGRTEKLFF